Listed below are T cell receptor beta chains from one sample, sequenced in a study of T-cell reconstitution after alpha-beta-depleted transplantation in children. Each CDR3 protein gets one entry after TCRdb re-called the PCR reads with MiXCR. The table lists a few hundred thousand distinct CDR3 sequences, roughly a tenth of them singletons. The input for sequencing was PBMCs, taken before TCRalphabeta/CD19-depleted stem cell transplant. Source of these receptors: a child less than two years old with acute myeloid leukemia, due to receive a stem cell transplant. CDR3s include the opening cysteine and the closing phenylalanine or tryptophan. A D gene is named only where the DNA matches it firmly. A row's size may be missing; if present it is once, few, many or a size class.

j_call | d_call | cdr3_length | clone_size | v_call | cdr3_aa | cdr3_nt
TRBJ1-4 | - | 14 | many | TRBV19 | CASSISPENEKLFF | TGTGCCAGTAGCATATCACCAGAGAATGAAAAACTGTTTTTT
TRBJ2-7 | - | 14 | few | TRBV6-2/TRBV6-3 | CASSLLRSPYEQYF | TGTGCCAGCAGTCTCCTCAGGTCCCCCTACGAGCAGTACTTC
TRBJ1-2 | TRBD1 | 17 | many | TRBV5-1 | CASKVEQGLTYNYGYTF | TGCGCCAGCAAAGTTGAACAGGGGTTGACTTATAACTATGGCTACACCTTC
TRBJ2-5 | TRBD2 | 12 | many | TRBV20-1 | CSAIAGEETQYF | TGCAGTGCAATAGCGGGAGAAGAGACCCAGTACTTC
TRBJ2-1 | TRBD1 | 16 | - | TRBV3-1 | CASSHMDRETYNEQFF | TGTGCCAGCAGCCACATGGACAGGGAAACCTACAATGAGCAGTTCTTC
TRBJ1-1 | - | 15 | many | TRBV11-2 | CASSLMSGANTEAFF | TGTGCCAGCAGCTTAATGTCGGGGGCGAACACTGAAGCTTTCTTT
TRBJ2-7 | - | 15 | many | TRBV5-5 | CASSLAWEGNYEQYF | TGTGCCAGCAGCTTGGCCTGGGAAGGGAACTACGAGCAGTACTTC
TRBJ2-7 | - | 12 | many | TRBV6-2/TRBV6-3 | CASSYTGYEQYF | TGTGCCAGCAGTTACACAGGGTACGAGCAGTACTTC
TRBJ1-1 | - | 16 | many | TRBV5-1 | CASTYHGGAGDTEAFF | TGCGCCAGCACTTATCATGGGGGCGCGGGGGACACTGAAGCTTTCTTT
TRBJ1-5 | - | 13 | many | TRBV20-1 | CSATGAFHQPQHF | TGCAGTGCTACAGGGGCCTTCCATCAGCCCCAGCATTTT
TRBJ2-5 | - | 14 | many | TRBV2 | CASSDGTSQETQYF | TGTGCCAGCAGTGATGGGACATCTCAAGAGACCCAGTACTTC
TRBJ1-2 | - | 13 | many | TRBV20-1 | CSAPLGANYGYTF | TGCAGTGCTCCCCTCGGGGCTAACTATGGCTACACCTTC
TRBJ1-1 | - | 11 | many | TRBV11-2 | CASSFGFEAFF | TGTGCCAGCAGCTTTGGCTTTGAAGCTTTCTTT
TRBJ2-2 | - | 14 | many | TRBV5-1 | CASSKQGNTGELFF | TGCGCCAGCAGCAAGCAGGGGAACACCGGGGAGCTGTTTTTT
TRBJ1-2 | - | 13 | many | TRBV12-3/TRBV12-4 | CASMPRNGDGYTF | TGTGCCAGCATGCCAAGGAACGGCGATGGCTACACCTTC
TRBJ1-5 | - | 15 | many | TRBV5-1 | CASSLDSGERQPQHF | TGCGCCAGCAGCTTGGATAGCGGGGAGCGTCAGCCCCAGCATTTT
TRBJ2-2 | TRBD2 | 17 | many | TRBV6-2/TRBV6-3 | CASSYWGLADNTGELFF | TGTGCCAGCAGTTACTGGGGACTAGCGGACAACACCGGGGAGCTGTTTTTT
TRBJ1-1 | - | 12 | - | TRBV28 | CASSSAWDEAFF | TGTGCCAGCAGTTCCGCCTGGGATGAAGCTTTCTTT
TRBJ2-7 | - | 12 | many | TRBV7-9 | CASSSGTYEQYF | TGTGCCAGCAGCTCCGGAACTTACGAGCAGTACTTC
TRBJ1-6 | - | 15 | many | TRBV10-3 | CAISEWGPYNSPLHF | TGTGCCATCAGTGAGTGGGGGCCCTATAATTCACCCCTCCACTTT
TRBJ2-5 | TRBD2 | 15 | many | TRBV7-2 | CASSLATPGLGTQYF | TGTGCCAGCAGCTTAGCAACCCCCGGACTAGGTACCCAGTACTTC
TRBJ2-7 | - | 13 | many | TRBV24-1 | CATSDGQSYEQYF | TGTGCCACCAGTGATGGTCAGTCCTACGAGCAGTACTTC
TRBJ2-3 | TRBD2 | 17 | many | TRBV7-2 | CASSLSSGLAGTDTQYF | TGTGCCAGCAGCTTAAGCTCAGGACTAGCGGGAACAGATACGCAGTATTTT
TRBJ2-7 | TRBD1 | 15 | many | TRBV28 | CASSPVLGQGYEQYF | TGTGCCAGCAGTCCAGTCCTGGGACAGGGCTACGAGCAGTACTTC
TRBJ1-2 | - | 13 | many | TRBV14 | CASSIRQNYGYTF | TGTGCCAGCAGCATCAGACAGAACTATGGCTACACCTTC
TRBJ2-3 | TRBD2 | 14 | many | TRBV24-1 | CATSDWEGTDTQYF | TGTGCCACCAGTGACTGGGAGGGGACAGATACGCAGTATTTT
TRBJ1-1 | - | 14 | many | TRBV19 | CASSAGSGVLGAFF | TGTGCCAGTAGCGCAGGGAGCGGGGTCCTCGGGGCTTTCTTT
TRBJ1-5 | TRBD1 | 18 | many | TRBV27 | CASSLAQGAARSNQPQHF | TGTGCCAGCAGTTTGGCGCAGGGGGCGGCTAGAAGCAATCAGCCCCAGCATTTT
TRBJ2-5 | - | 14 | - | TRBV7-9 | CASSPRTSQETQYF | TGTGCCAGCAGCCCACGGACCTCCCAAGAGACCCAGTACTTC
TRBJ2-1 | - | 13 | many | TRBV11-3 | CASSSPRTGEQFF | TGTGCCAGCAGCTCTCCTCGGACGGGAGAGCAGTTCTTC
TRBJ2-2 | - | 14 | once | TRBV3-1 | CASSQGLNTGELFF | TGTGCCAGCAGCCAAGGGTTGAACACCGGGGAGCTGTTTTTT
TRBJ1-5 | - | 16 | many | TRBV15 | CATSGGGPGINQPQHF | TGTGCCACCTCGGGGGGGGGTCCAGGGATCAATCAGCCCCAGCATTTT